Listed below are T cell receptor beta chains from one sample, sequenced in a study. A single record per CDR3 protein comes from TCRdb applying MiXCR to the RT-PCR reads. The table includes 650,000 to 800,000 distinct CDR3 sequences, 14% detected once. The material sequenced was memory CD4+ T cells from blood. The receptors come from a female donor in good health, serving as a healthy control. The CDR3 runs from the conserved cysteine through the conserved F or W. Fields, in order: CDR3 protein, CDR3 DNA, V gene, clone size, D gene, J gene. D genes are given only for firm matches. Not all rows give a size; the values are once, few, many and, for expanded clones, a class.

CASSLDPSGSGNEQFF	TGTGCCAGCAGCTTAGACCCCAGCGGGAGTGGGAATGAGCAGTTCTTC	TRBV11-2	.	TRBD2	TRBJ2-1
CSGQGKETQYF	TGCAGTGGACAGGGTAAAGAGACCCAGTACTTC	TRBV20-1	few	TRBD1	TRBJ2-5
CASSWDRNTQYF	TGTGCCAGCAGTTGGGACAGAAATACGCAGTATTTT	TRBV6-5	many	TRBD1	TRBJ2-3
CASSYQGAEDEKLFF	TGCGCCAGCAGCTACCAGGGGGCAGAGGACGAAAAACTGTTTTTT	TRBV5-1	.	TRBD1	TRBJ1-4
CSSYPFRAEKETQYF	TGCAGCTCCTACCCTTTCAGGGCCGAGAAAGAGACCCAGTACTTC	TRBV29-1	.	.	TRBJ2-5
CASSLGQGQYEQYF	TGTGCCAGCAGCCTGGGACAGGGACAGTACGAGCAGTACTTC	TRBV3-1	many	TRBD1	TRBJ2-7
CAISAREGETQYF	TGTGCCATCAGTGCACGAGAGGGAGAGACCCAGTACTTC	TRBV10-3	few	.	TRBJ2-5
CSVDSVYTEAFF	TGCAGCGTGGACAGCGTTTACACTGAAGCTTTCTTT	TRBV29-1	few	.	TRBJ1-1
CASSSPTDRNEQYF	TGTGCCAGCAGCTCCCCCACTGACAGAAACGAGCAGTACTTC	TRBV7-2	many	.	TRBJ2-7
CSARGMGAGYNSPLHF	TGCAGTGCTAGGGGGATGGGGGCTGGGTATAATTCACCCCTCCACTTT	TRBV20-1	.	.	TRBJ1-6
CASSLTGDPSSGNTIYF	TGCGCCAGCAGCTTAACAGGGGACCCGAGCTCTGGAAACACCATATATTTT	TRBV5-1	many	TRBD1	TRBJ1-3
CSVEVSASLDEQFF	TGCAGCGTTGAAGTCTCGGCTAGCCTCGATGAGCAGTTCTTC	TRBV29-1	many	.	TRBJ2-1
CASRPGPSSYEQYF	TGTGCCAGTAGACCGGGACCGAGCTCCTACGAGCAGTACTTC	TRBV19	.	.	TRBJ2-7
CAIRWVGPNTEAFF	TGTGCCATCAGGTGGGTAGGGCCGAACACTGAAGCTTTCTTT	TRBV10-3	.	.	TRBJ1-1
CASRPGGTSGGTDTQYF	TGTGCCAGCAGGCCCGGAGGGACTAGCGGGGGAACAGATACGCAGTATTTT	TRBV7-2	many	TRBD2	TRBJ2-3
CATSGTSGSLYEQFF	TGTGCCACCAGTGGGACTAGCGGGAGTTTGTATGAGCAGTTCTTC	TRBV24-1	few	TRBD2	TRBJ2-1
CASSLAPGRGSTEAFF	TGTGCCAGCAGCTTAGCCCCCGGGAGGGGGAGCACTGAAGCTTTCTTT	TRBV7-2	few	.	TRBJ1-1
CASSQGPRRAQHF	TGTGCCAGCAGCCAAGGCCCACGAAGGGCCCAGCATTTT	TRBV3-1	once	.	TRBJ1-5
CASSAPTGRWRETQYF	TGTGCCAGCAGCGCACCGACAGGGCGGTGGAGGGAGACCCAGTACTTC	TRBV7-8	.	TRBD1	TRBJ2-5
CASSSRVAGSAPYF	TGTGCCAGCAGCTCTAGGGTAGCGGGAAGTGCCCCGTATTTT	TRBV7-2	.	TRBD2	TRBJ2-3
CASSLTPGAKLFF	TGCGCCAGCAGCTTGACCCCGGGAGCAAAACTGTTTTTT	TRBV5-1	few	.	TRBJ1-4
CAWSNGAGQPQHF	TGTGCCTGGAGTAACGGGGCGGGTCAGCCCCAGCATTTT	TRBV30	many	.	TRBJ1-5
CASSPRGRETTYEQYF	TGTGCCAGCTCACCACGGGGGCGGGAGACCACCTACGAGCAGTACTTC	TRBV18	.	.	TRBJ2-7
CSAHLGTGDYEQYF	TGCAGTGCTCACCTGGGGACAGGGGACTACGAGCAGTACTTC	TRBV20-1	few	TRBD1	TRBJ2-7
CASSVGTSGASYEQYF	TGTGCCAGCAGCGTAGGGACTAGCGGGGCCTCCTACGAGCAGTACTTC	TRBV9	.	TRBD2	TRBJ2-7
CASSNRGQSYEQYF	TGCGCCAGCTCAAACAGGGGGCAAAGCTACGAGCAGTACTTC	TRBV10-2	.	TRBD1	TRBJ2-7
CASSYIVAGEYGEQFF	TGTGCCAGCAGCTATATCGTGGCAGGGGAGTATGGTGAGCAGTTCTTC	TRBV7-9	.	.	TRBJ2-1
CASSRSGTGFYEQYF	TGTGCCAGCAGTAGATCCGGGACAGGGTTCTACGAGCAGTACTTC	TRBV3-1	few	TRBD1	TRBJ2-7
CASGRWREEQYF	TGTGCCAGCGGCCGTTGGAGGGAAGAGCAGTACTTC	TRBV7-6	few	.	TRBJ2-7